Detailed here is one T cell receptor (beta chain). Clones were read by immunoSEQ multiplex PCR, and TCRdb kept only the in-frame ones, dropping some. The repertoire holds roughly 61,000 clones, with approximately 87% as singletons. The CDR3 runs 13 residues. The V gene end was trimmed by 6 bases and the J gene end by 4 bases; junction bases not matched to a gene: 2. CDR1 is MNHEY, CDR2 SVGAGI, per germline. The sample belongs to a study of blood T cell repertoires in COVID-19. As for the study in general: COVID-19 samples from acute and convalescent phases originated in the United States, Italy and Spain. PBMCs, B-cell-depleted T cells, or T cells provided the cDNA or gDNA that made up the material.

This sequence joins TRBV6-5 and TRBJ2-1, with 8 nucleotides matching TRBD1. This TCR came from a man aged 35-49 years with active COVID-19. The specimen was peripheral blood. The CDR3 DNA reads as TGTGCCAGCAGGCACAGGGGGTACAATGAGCAGTTCTTC. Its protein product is CASRHRGYNEQFF.